The 11 T cell receptor beta chains given below trace back to one sample, sequenced in a study of OX40 agonist ivuxolimab in advanced cancers. Some clones are missing from TCRdb's copy, which holds only in-frame ones; the method was immunoSEQ multiplex PCR. Of tens of thousands of clones listed, over 75% are singletons. The specimen was CD4+ or CD8+ T cells sorted from blood, collected in a trial of the OX40 agonist ivuxolimab. These receptors came from an adult with an advanced solid tumor such as melanoma, head and neck, liver or kidney cancer.

The chain joins TRBV18 to TRBJ2-5; tentatively, D is TRBD1 (5 bases). CDR3 length: 13 residues. The germline V gene encodes CDR1 KGHSH and CDR2 LQKENI. Trimming shortened V by 2 bases and J by 5 bases, and 9 bases separated the two germline ends. The CDR3 DNA follows: TGTGCCAGCTCACCAACAGGCCCTGAGACCCAGTACTTC. Encoded protein: CASSPTGPETQYF.

The V gene is TRBV5-1, the J gene TRBJ1-6; 10 nucleotides align to TRBD1. V gave up 4 bases and J gave up 8 bases; unmatched junction bases: 6. The V gene's germline CDR1 is SGHRS and CDR2 YFSETQ. The CDR3 loop spans 15 amino acids. CDR3 region: CASSGRQGADSPLHF. Written as DNA, the CDR3 is TGCGCCAGCAGCGGGAGACAGGGGGCGGATTCACCCCTCCACTTT. Together with reference TRBV5-1 and TRBJ1-6, the CDR3 gives the full variable domain: KAGVTQTPRYLIKTRGQQVTLSCSPISGHRSVSWYQQTPGQGLQFLFEYFSETQRNKGNFPGRFSGRQFSNSRSEMNVSTLELGDSALYLCASSGRQGADSPLHFGNGTRLTVT.

The genes are TRBV27 and TRBJ2-6, with 9 bases identical to TRBD1. The J segment lost 0 bases and the V segment lost 4 bases, leaving 4 bases of the junction unmatched. Germline loops: CDR1 MNHEY, CDR2 SMNVEV (reference sequence). The CDR3 contains 17 residues. CDR3 sequence reads: CASSWGQGYSGANVLTF. The DNA for the CDR3 is TGTGCCAGCAGTTGGGGACAGGGATACTCTGGGGCCAACGTCCTGACTTTC. The whole variable domain, filled in from reference TRBV27 and TRBJ2-6, reads EAQVTQNPRYLITVTGKKLTVTCSQNMNHEYMSWYRQDPGLGLRQIYYSMNVEVTDKGDVPEGYKVSRKEKRNFPLILESPSPNQTSLYFCASSWGQGYSGANVLTFGAGSRLTVL.

The chain uses TRBV6-6 and TRBJ2-3; D is unresolved. The CDR3 runs to 13 residues. CDR1 MNHNY and CDR2 SVGAGI come from the germline V gene (reference sequence). The ends were cut back, 5 bases at V and 2 bases at J, with 8 bases in the middle. This CDR3 reads CASSHVPTDTQYF. CDR3 nucleotides: TGTGCCAGCAGTCACGTCCCCACAGATACGCAGTATTTT.

The chain uses TRBV29-1 and TRBJ1-1; 7 bases map to TRBD1. The CDR3 extends over 12 amino acids. Germline CDR1 and CDR2: SQVTM and ANQGSEA. Trimming cost V 0 bases and J 5 bases; bases outside gene matches: 0. This CDR3 reads CSVEEGQTEAFF. CDR3 DNA sequence: TGCAGCGTTGAAGAGGGACAGACTGAAGCTTTCTTT.

The chain links TRBV4-3 to TRBJ1-1; D call uncertain. This CDR3 contains 14 residues. Per the germline V gene, CDR1 is LGHNA and CDR2 is YSLEER. Trimming stripped 4 bases from V and 2 bases from J, with 11 bases between. CDR3 in DNA: TGCGCCAGCAGCCTGAGTTCCCTTAACACTGAAGCTTTCTTT. This sequence encodes CASSLSSLNTEAFF.

The chain uses TRBV19 and TRBJ2-5; D tentatively fits TRBD1 or TRBD2 (5 bases each). The CDR3 is 14 amino acids. Germline CDR1 and CDR2: LNHDA and SQIVND (reference sequence). V shed 4 bases and J shed 5 bases, with 14 bases lying between them. The CDR3 DNA reads TGTGCCAGTAGTACTACGAGGGGTCGGGAGACCCAGTACTTC. This translates into CASSTTRGRETQYF.

This chain connects TRBV5-4 to TRBJ1-1, with 8 bases identical to TRBD1. Unmatched junction bases numbered 2, after V lost 0 bases and J lost 7 bases. The germline gives CDR1 SGHNT, CDR2 YYREEE (reference sequence). There are 13 residues in the CDR3. The CDR3 here is CASSLDRGDEAFF. DNA for the CDR3: TGTGCCAGCAGCTTGGACAGGGGGGATGAAGCTTTCTTT.

V gene TRBV19 combines with J gene TRBJ1-2; D is perhaps TRBD1 (6 bases). CDR1 is LNHDA and CDR2 is SQIVND in the germline V gene (reference sequence). Trimming took off 5 bases at V and 3 bases at J, with 13 bases between the two ends. The CDR3 is made up of 14 amino acids. The CDR3 DNA reads TGTGCCAGTAGTCCCCGACAGGTGTACTATGGCTACACCTTC. Amino acids: CASSPRQVYYGYTF.

The chain recombines TRBV5-4 with TRBJ2-3; D not certain. Trimming took off 3 bases at V and 1 base at J, with 18 bases between the two ends. From germline, CDR1 is SGHNT and CDR2 YYREEE (reference sequence). The CDR3 contains 17 residues. The CDR3 reads CASSSALLLEGTDTQYF. DNA of the CDR3: TGTGCCAGCAGCTCGGCTTTACTGTTAGAGGGCACAGATACGCAGTATTTT.

CDR3 DNA: TGTGCCAGTAGTATAGGGGGCAGGGGCGAAGAGACCCAGTACTTC. Translating it yields CASSIGGRGEETQYF. The rearrangement links TRBV19 to TRBJ2-5; D is possibly TRBD1 (6 bases). The germline gives CDR1 LNHDA, CDR2 SQIVND (reference sequence). The CDR3 is 15 residues long. Deletions cut 1 base from V and 3 bases from J, with 12 bases between.